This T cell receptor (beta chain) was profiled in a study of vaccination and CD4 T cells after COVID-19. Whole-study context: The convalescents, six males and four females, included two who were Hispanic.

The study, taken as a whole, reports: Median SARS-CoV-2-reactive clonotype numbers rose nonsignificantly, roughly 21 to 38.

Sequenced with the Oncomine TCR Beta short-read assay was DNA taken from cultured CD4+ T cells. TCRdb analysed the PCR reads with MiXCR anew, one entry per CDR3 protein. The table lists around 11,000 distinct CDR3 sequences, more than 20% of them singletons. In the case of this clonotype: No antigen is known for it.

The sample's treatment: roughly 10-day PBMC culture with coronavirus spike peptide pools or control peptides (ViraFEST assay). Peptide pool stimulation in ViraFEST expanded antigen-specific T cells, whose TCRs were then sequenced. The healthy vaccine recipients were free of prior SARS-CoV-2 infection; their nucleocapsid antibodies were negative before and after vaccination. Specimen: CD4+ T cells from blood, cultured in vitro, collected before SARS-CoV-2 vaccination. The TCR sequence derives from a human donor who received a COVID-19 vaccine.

For the CDR3, the DNA is TGTGCCATCAGTGAGTATGAGACCGCGTATAGCAATCAGCCCCAGCATTTT. Its protein is CAISEYETAYSNQPQHF. The chain has TRBV10-3 and TRBJ1-5; D call uncertain. Trimming pared 1 base from V and 0 bases from J, leaving 13 bases between. The germline gives CDR1 ENHRY, CDR2 SYGVKD. This CDR3 is built from 17 residues.